The count of the clone carrying this TCR beta chain is one. This sample stems from a study of cytomegalovirus exposure and HLA in healthy donors. Turning to the study itself: In terms of ancestry, the Caucasian-associated cluster contained roughly 80% of the roughly 400 genotyped donors.

60 Vbeta and 13 Jbeta primers were used in PCR. Clones were read by immunoSEQ multiplex PCR, and TCRdb kept only the in-frame ones, dropping some. The sample includes under 200,000 clones, almost 85% seen only once; the top ten take about 0.5%. Looked up from germline, CDR1 is GTSNPN and CDR2 is SVGIG (reference sequence). This CDR3 is 17 amino acids long. V gave up 3 bases and J gave up 4 bases, with 22 bases separating them. The material sequenced was PBMCs. The genes are TRBV30 and TRBJ1-5; the D gene is possibly TRBD1 (5 bases). The clonotype originates from a woman in her 50s in good health and CMV-seronegative. The CDR3 here is CAWSEGLAKMGNQPQHF. The CDR3 DNA sequence: TGTGCCTGGAGCGAGGGACTGGCGAAAATGGGGAATCAGCCCCAGCATTTT.